This T cell receptor (beta chain) was recorded in a study of CD8+ T cells in alopecia areata. On the study more broadly: The study gave treated patients oral tofacitinib at 5 to 10 mg twice daily.

In each case, RNA was isolated and then reverse transcribed into cDNA as the sequencing template. The data were produced by immunoSEQ multiplex PCR, yet TCRdb's version contains in-frame clones alone and is incomplete. The sample records under 70,000 clones, approximately 60% being singletons. Study-level results: Relative to mice, TCR sharing across patients was less clear, a difference possibly HLA-related. Lesional tissue from the scalp (especially in alopecia totalis/universalis) showed higher clonality than normal scalp. Sequenced scalp T cells also include alphabeta T cells resident in normal skin.

This clone was counted many times. Antigen: not known. The length of the CDR3 is 15 residues. Germline loops: CDR1 SNHLY, CDR2 FYNNEI. The trim removed 7 bases at V and 4 bases at J, leaving 8 bases unmatched. This receptor was identified in a human donor with alopecia areata. The V and J genes are TRBV2 and TRBJ2-3; 10 bases fit TRBD2. Sample: CD8+ T cells sorted from blood, taken at week 0. As DNA, the CDR3 is TGTGCCAGCAACCCTAGCGGGAGCTGGGCAGATACGCAGTATTTT. It yields the protein CASNPSGSWADTQYF.